The 9 T cell receptor beta chains presented below share a single source sample, sequenced in a study of cytomegalovirus exposure and HLA in healthy donors (dated by TCRdb to the late 2010s). The protocol used for the library was the immunoSEQ multiplex PCR assay. The multiplex PCR relied on a mix of 60 forward primers for TCR Vbeta segments and 13 reverse primers for TCR Jbeta segments. The source is immuneACCESS, and TCRdb retained only in-frame sequences with V and J called. Part of the clones is not carried over; for the studies checked, unresolved V genes explain less than half of this, and the remainder is unexplained. The sample yields 70,000 or so clones; approximately 80% were counted once. In total, the top ten clones hold about 8% of the sample. The sequenced sample consisted of PBMCs. Every receptor here comes from a man between 18 and 29 years old in good health and CMV-seropositive.

V and J are TRBV9 and TRBJ2-5; 8 bases fit TRBD1. This CDR3 has 14 amino acids. The V and J ends lost 1 base and 4 bases, in that order; junction bases with no gene match: 3. Germline V lookup: CDR1 SGDLS, CDR2 YYNGEE. The DNA of the CDR3 is TGTGCCAGCAGCGTACAGGGGGCGGGAGAGACCCAGTACTTC. Protein product: CASSVQGAGETQYF.

The rearrangement joins TRBV9 to TRBJ2-7, with a tentative D call TRBD2 (6 bases). The CDR3 consists of 15 residues. CDR1 and CDR2 from the germline V gene are SGDLS and YYNGEE. V was trimmed by 3 bases and J by 0 bases, leaving 13 bases between them. CDR3 protein: CASSAFSGGSYEQYF. The CDR3 nucleotides read TGTGCCAGCAGCGCATTTAGCGGAGGCTCCTACGAGCAGTACTTC.

The chain joins TRBV4-2 to TRBJ2-1, with TRBD2 matching 7 bases. Germline V lookup: CDR1 LGHNA, CDR2 YNFKEQ. This CDR3 is built from 15 residues. J was trimmed by 7 bases and V by 0 bases; bases with no gene match: 6. CDR3 DNA: TGTGCCAGCAGCCAAGATGGGGCGGGAGAGAATGAGCAGTTCTTC. Its translation is CASSQDGAGENEQFF.

The chain couples TRBV5-4 to TRBJ1-1; 8 nucleotides match TRBD1. Trimming removed 3 bases from V and 7 bases from J; junction bases left unmatched: 5. Germline V gene sequence: CDR1 SGHNT, CDR2 YYREEE (reference sequence). This CDR3 comprises 13 residues. The DNA of the CDR3 is TGTGCCAGCAGCTCCCGGGACAGGTTTGAAGCTTTCTTT. Encoded protein: CASSSRDRFEAFF.

This chain uses TRBV5-1 with TRBJ1-4; 9 bases align to TRBD1. Looked up from germline, CDR1 is SGHRS and CDR2 is YFSETQ. V gave up 3 bases and J gave up 3 bases; unmatched junction bases: 6. CDR3 length equals 16 residues. DNA of the CDR3: TGCGCCAGCAGCTCGATAAACAGGGGGCCTAATGAAAAACTGTTTTTT. This gives the protein CASSSINRGPNEKLFF. The variable domain in full, with the rest retrieved from reference TRBV5-1 and TRBJ1-4, is KAGVTQTPRYLIKTRGQQVTLSCSPISGHRSVSWYQQTPGQGLQFLFEYFSETQRNKGNFPGRFSGRQFSNSRSEMNVSTLELGDSALYLCASSSINRGPNEKLFFGSGTQLSVL.

V usage is TRBV18 and J usage is TRBJ1-5; 7 bases match TRBD1. The ends lost 7 bases at V and 7 bases at J; junction bases unmatched: 10. CDR1 KGHSH and CDR2 LQKENI come from the germline V gene. This CDR3 region has 14 residues. The CDR3 sequence is CASCSGTVGQPQHF. Here the CDR3 DNA reads TGTGCCAGCTGCTCGGGGACAGTTGGACAGCCCCAGCATTTT.

In its sample, this clone ranks as medium-sized. The chain couples TRBV6-1 to TRBJ1-1, with 8 bases matching TRBD1. This CDR3 is 15 amino acids long. Germline lookup yields CDR1 MNHNS and CDR2 SASEGT. Trimming cost V 7 bases and J 4 bases; bases outside gene matches: 11. The DNA for the CDR3 is TGTGCCAGCAACACCATGACAGGGGAAGTCACTGAAGCTTTCTTT. Amino acid sequence: CASNTMTGEVTEAFF.

The chain recombines TRBV25-1 with TRBJ2-2, with D perhaps TRBD1 (6 bases). Per germline, CDR1 MGHDK and CDR2 SYGVNS. Deletions cut 3 bases from V and 2 bases from J, with 13 bases between. The length of the CDR3 is 16 residues. CDR3 nucleotide sequence: TGTGCCAGCAGTGATGTAGGGGGATCAAACACCGGGGAGCTGTTTTTT. Translation gives CASSDVGGSNTGELFF.

The chain links TRBV9 to TRBJ1-6, with 7 bases matching TRBD1. The CDR3 totals 13 residues. V lost 3 bases, J lost 9 bases, and 3 bases stayed unmatched. Germline V gene lookup returns CDR1 SGDLS and CDR2 YYNGEE. CDR3 bases: TGTGCCAGCAGCGGAGGGGACAGTTCACCCCTCCACTTT. Protein: CASSGGDSSPLHF.